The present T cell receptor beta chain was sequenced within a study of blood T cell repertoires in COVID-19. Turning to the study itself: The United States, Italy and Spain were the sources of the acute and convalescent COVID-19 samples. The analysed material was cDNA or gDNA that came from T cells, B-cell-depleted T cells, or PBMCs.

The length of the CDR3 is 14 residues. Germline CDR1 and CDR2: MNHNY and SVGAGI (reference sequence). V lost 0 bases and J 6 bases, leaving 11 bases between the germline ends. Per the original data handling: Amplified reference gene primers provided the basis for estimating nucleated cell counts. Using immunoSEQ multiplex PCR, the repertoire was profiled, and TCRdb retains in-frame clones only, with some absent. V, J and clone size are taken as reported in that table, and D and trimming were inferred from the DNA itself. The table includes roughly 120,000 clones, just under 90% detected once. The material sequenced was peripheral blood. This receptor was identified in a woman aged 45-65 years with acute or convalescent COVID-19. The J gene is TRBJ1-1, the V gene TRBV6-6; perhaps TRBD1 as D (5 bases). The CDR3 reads CASSYSFGGAEAFF. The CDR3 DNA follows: TGTGCCAGCAGTTACTCGTTTGGGGGGGCTGAAGCTTTCTTT.